These 2 T cell receptor beta chains share one sample of origin, sequenced in a study of blood T cell repertoires in COVID-19. Using immunoSEQ multiplex PCR, the repertoire was profiled, and TCRdb retains in-frame clones only, with some absent. The sample lists about 440,000 clones; around 89% were seen once. The source material was peripheral blood. Source of these receptors: a woman aged 45-59 years with COVID-19, enrolled during active disease.

This clone was recorded only once. The chain is built from TRBV28 and TRBJ1-3; TRBD1 aligns across 8 bases. There are 15 residues in the CDR3. Germline-derived CDR1 and CDR2 are MDHEN and SYDVKM. The ends lost 5 bases at V and 5 bases at J; junction bases unmatched: 8. The CDR3 here is CASSRQGSVRNTIYF. DNA for the CDR3: TGTGCCAGCAGTCGACAGGGGAGTGTAAGAAACACCATATATTTT.

This clone was picked up a small number of times. The J gene is TRBJ2-7, the V gene TRBV4-2, with 7 bases matching TRBD1. V dropped 4 bases and J dropped 2; count of bases not matched to a gene: 8. The CDR3 spans 15 residues. Germline-derived CDR1 and CDR2 are LGHNA and YNFKEQ. The CDR3 region is CASSPSTGNPYEQYF. In DNA, the CDR3 is TGTGCCAGCAGCCCCTCGACAGGGAACCCCTACGAGCAGTACTTC.